This entry is about one TCR beta chain. Its matching antigen is unknown. This sample was taken from a study of OX40 agonist ivuxolimab in advanced cancers. Study in general: Intravenous ivuxolimab at 0.01 to 10 mg/kg was given to patients every 2 weeks. Patients assigned to dose escalation were diagnosed with hepatocellular carcinoma, melanoma, renal cell or head and neck cancer.

At cycle 4 day 1, cycle 7 day 1, and baseline, blood was sampled. Profiling relied on immunoSEQ multiplex PCR, and the TCRdb table lists in-frame clones only, not all of them. The sample records tens of thousands of clones, around 82% being singletons. Whole-study findings and limits: Low normalized T-cell clonal expansion was also seen in some nonresponders.

The TCR sequence derives from an adult with an advanced solid tumor such as melanoma, head and neck, liver or kidney cancer. The source was CD4+ or CD8+ T cells sorted from blood, collected in a trial of the OX40 agonist ivuxolimab.

CDR3 in DNA: TGCGCCAGCAGCTTTTTCCAGACCACAGATACGCAGTATTTT. Residues: CASSFFQTTDTQYF. The chain links TRBV5-1 to TRBJ2-3; D unresolved. The germline V and J ends were trimmed by 2 bases and 2 bases, with 9 bases remaining between them. Germline values: CDR1 SGHRS, CDR2 YFSETQ. CDR3 size: 14 residues.